What follows are 23 T cell receptor beta chains derived from one specimen sequenced in a study of T cells in women clearing cervical HPV infection. Libraries were prepared by immunoSEQ multiplex PCR; TCRdb keeps only in-frame clonotypes and omits some of them. This table lists 31,000 or so clones. What was sequenced was blood buffy coat. These receptors were obtained from a woman aged 18 to 75 with a cervical HPV16 infection that either progressed to CIN3+ or cleared (not recorded which).

To note about this clone: The missing CDR3 end, 3 residues past where the read stops, is filled in from the germline J gene. The chain combines TRBV5-4 with TRBJ1-5; D unclear. This CDR3 is built from 13 residues. Germline V gene data show CDR1 as SGHNT and CDR2 as YYREEE (reference sequence). The V and J ends lost 4 bases and 7 bases respectively, with 12 bases between them. Partial CDR3 DNA: TGTGCCAGCAGCGTTGGTGGCGGGCAGCCC. Translating it yields CASSVGGGQP. The entire CDR3 protein reads CASSVGGGQPQHF.

Concerning this clone itself: Read coverage stops 3 residues before the CDR3 terminus; the germline J gene supplies the remainder. The rearrangement links TRBV2 to TRBJ1-2; D not resolved. This CDR3 contains 15 residues. Germline values: CDR1 SNHLY, CDR2 FYNNEI. The CDR3 spells CASSVGLAGGNDYTF. The covered CDR3 bases are TGTGCCAGCAGTGTCGGGCTAGCGGGAGGGAATGAC.

For this clone: The CDR3 is cut off 3 residues early in the read; its end comes from the germline J gene. The J gene is TRBJ2-5, the V gene TRBV6-2 or TRBV6-3; 7 bases match TRBD1. The CDR3 spans 12 residues. The V and J ends lost 10 bases and 6 bases, in that order; junction bases with no gene match: 8. Germline assignment: CDR1 MNHEY and CDR2 SVGEGT. The part of the CDR3 DNA that was read is TGTGCCACCCGACAGGGTTCGCAGACC. Residues: CATRQGSQT. The full CDR3 protein reads CATRQGSQTQYF.

A word on this clone: Sequencing ends 3 residues short of the CDR3 end; the germline J gene provides the rest. This chain uses TRBV2 with TRBJ2-4; TRBD1 matches at 7 bases. Germline loops: CDR1 SNHLY, CDR2 FYNNEI. This CDR3 region has 16 residues. The part of the CDR3 DNA that was read is TGTGCCAGCAGTGAGCGGAGAAAGGGGCAGGGGGAAGGT. It yields the protein CASSERRKGQGEG. The entire CDR3 reads CASSERRKGQGEGQYF.

The CDR3 reads CSARDLGTSQETQYF. The CDR3 DNA, read in part, is TGCAGTGCTAGAGATCTCGGGACTAGCCAAGAGACC. The chain couples TRBV20-1 to TRBJ2-5; 8 nucleotides agree with TRBD2. Read sequence stops 3 residues before the CDR3 end, and the germline J gene provides the missing end. J gave up 1 base and V 0 bases, and 4 bases lay outside the gene matches. From germline, CDR1 is DFQATT and CDR2 SNEGSKA (reference sequence). This CDR3 region has 15 residues.

A note on this clone: The read ends 3 residues early relative to the CDR3; the germline J gene fills the gap. This sequence joins TRBV12-3 or TRBV12-4 and TRBJ2-5, with 10 bases lining up with TRBD1. The CDR3 contains 14 residues. V was pared by 5 bases and J by 4 bases, with 4 bases of the junction left unmatched. CDR3 loop: CASSRTGGGETQYF. CDR3 DNA (partial): TGTGCCAGCAGTCGGACAGGGGGTGGAGAGACC.

Notes on this clone: The read finishes 3 residues shy of the CDR3 end, and the germline J gene is used to complete it. The chain joins TRBV6-2 or TRBV6-3 to TRBJ2-3; 8 bases line up with TRBD2. The germline V gene encodes CDR1 MNHEY and CDR2 SVGEGT. The trim removed 6 bases at V and 6 bases at J, leaving 8 bases unmatched. The CDR3 runs 14 residues. The CDR3 protein is CASSHSGAWDTQYF. The part of the CDR3 DNA that was read is TGTGCCAGCAGCCATAGCGGGGCATGGGATACG.

In the case of this clone: With the read ending 3 residues before the CDR3 end, the germline J gene is used to fill in that end. The V and J genes are TRBV4-2 and TRBJ2-7; the match to TRBD2 covers 14 bases. CDR3 size: 15 residues. Trimming took 2 bases from V and 6 from J; bases not matched to a gene: 3. The germline gives CDR1 LGHNA, CDR2 YNFKEQ. The CDR3 spells CASSQRTSGRSEQYF. The sequenced part of the CDR3 DNA is TGTGCCAGCAGCCAACGGACTAGCGGGAGGAGCGAG.

With respect to this clone: The CDR3 end falls 3 residues outside the read, so it is completed with the germline J gene. V gene TRBV9 combines with J gene TRBJ2-2; the match to TRBD1 covers 9 bases. V was pared by 4 bases and J by 3 bases, with 7 bases of the junction left unmatched. CDR1 SGDLS and CDR2 YYNGEE come from the germline V gene. The CDR3 loop spans 16 amino acids. The CDR3 reads CASSQGGTGYTGELFF. The sequenced CDR3 bases are TGTGCCAGCAGCCAGGGAGGGACAGGGTACACCGGGGAG. The entire variable domain, with the rest obtained from reference TRBV9 and TRBJ2-2, is as follows: DSGVTQTPKHLITATGQRVTLRCSPRSGDLSVYWYQQSLDQGLQFLIQYYNGEERAKGNILERFSAQQFPDLHSELNLSSLELGDSALYFCASSQGGTGYTGELFFGEGSRLTVL.

Notes on this clone: The read halts 3 residues ahead of the CDR3 end, with the missing end drawn from the germline J gene. The V call is TRBV5-1, the J call TRBJ2-5, with TRBD1 matching over 7 bases. The CDR3 has 15 residues. Germline trimming cut 0 bases from V and 4 bases from J; bases unmatched to any gene: 6. CDR1 and CDR2 (germline): SGHRS, YFSETQ. The sequenced CDR3 bases are TGCGCCAGCAGCTTGGCTGGGACAGAGGGAGAGACC. Translating gives CASSLAGTEGET. The full-length CDR3 reads as CASSLAGTEGETQYF.

In regard to this clone: The sequence runs out 3 residues before the end of the CDR3; the remainder is reconstructed from the germline J gene. The chain combines TRBV5-1 with TRBJ2-1; 8 bases align to TRBD1. Germline V CDR1 and CDR2: SGHRS, YFSETQ. There are 17 residues in the CDR3. V trimming: 1 base; J trimming: 4 bases; junction bases outside the gene matches: 10. The CDR3 sequence is CASSLQPTGVGYNEQFF. The covered CDR3 bases are TGCGCCAGCAGCTTGCAACCGACAGGGGTAGGATACAATGAG.

With respect to this clone: With the read ending 3 residues before the CDR3 end, the germline J gene is used to fill in that end. The chain couples TRBV5-4 to TRBJ2-3, with 7 positions matching TRBD1. The germline gives CDR1 SGHNT, CDR2 YYREEE (reference sequence). V shed 4 bases and J 2 bases; nucleotides not matched to a gene: 7. The CDR3 spans 15 residues. CDR3 loop: CASSMSRGNTDTQYF. Incomplete CDR3 DNA: TGTGCCAGCAGCATGAGCAGGGGGAACACAGATACG. Variable domain in full (rest from reference TRBV5-4 and TRBJ2-3): ETGVTQSPTHLIKTRGQQVTLRCSSQSGHNTVSWYQQALGQGPQFIFQYYREEENGRGNFPPRFSGLQFPNYSSELNVNALELDDSALYLCASSMSRGNTDTQYFGPGTRLTVL.

Of note for this clone: The read halts 3 residues ahead of the CDR3 end, with the missing end drawn from the germline J gene. The chain joins TRBV7-8 to TRBJ1-5; 7 nucleotides align to TRBD1. From germline, CDR1 is SGHVS and CDR2 FQNEAQ. Trimming cost V 1 base and J 2 bases; bases outside gene matches: 5. CDR3 size: 16 residues. The CDR3 bases that were read are TGTGCCAGCAGCTTAGGCCCAGGGGGTCGCAATCAGCCC. Translating gives CASSLGPGGRNQP. The entire CDR3 sequence reads CASSLGPGGRNQPQHF.

CDR3: CASSPGGYRGYTF. CDR3 DNA (partial): TGTGCCAGCAGCCCCGGGGGATATCGGGGC. The V and J genes are TRBV12-3 or TRBV12-4 and TRBJ1-2; D might be TRBD1 (5 bases). The sequence runs out 3 residues before the end of the CDR3; the remainder is reconstructed from the germline J gene. This CDR3 region has 13 residues.

A note on this clone: The read ends 3 residues before the CDR3 terminus; that terminus is restored from the germline J gene. This chain connects TRBV20-1 to TRBJ1-2; maybe TRBD1 (6 bases). The CDR3 extends over 16 amino acids. The V and J ends lost 1 base and 6 bases respectively, with 21 bases between them. Germline V gene sequence: CDR1 DFQATT, CDR2 SNEGSKA (reference sequence). The part of the CDR3 DNA that was read is TGCAGTGCTAGAGGCCCAGGGGCGGCCCAAAGGGATGGC. Its translation: CSARGPGAAQRDG. The CDR3 in full is CSARGPGAAQRDGYTF.

A remark on this clone: The read is 3 residues too short to cover the CDR3 end, so that end is filled in from the germline J gene. The rearrangement uses TRBV6-2 or TRBV6-3 and TRBJ2-2, with a possible D match to TRBD2 (5 bases). V was cut by 4 bases and J by 4 bases, with 16 bases left in between. The CDR3 sequence is 16 residues long. Germline V gives CDR1 MNHEY, CDR2 SVGEGT. Partial CDR3 DNA: TGTGCCAGCAGTTTAAGGGTCAACGCGGGCACCGGGGAG. Translating gives CASSLRVNAGTGE. The entire CDR3 is CASSLRVNAGTGELFF.

On this clone itself: The read ends 3 residues before the CDR3 terminus; that terminus is restored from the germline J gene. V gene TRBV5-6 combines with J gene TRBJ2-6, with D unresolved. The CDR3 runs to 14 residues. Deletions cut 3 bases from V and 4 bases from J, with 8 bases between. CDR1 and CDR2 (germline): SGHDT, YYEEEE. CDR3 in amino acids: CASSSFSGANVLTF. The part of the CDR3 DNA that was read is TGTGCCAGCAGCTCCTTCTCCGGGGCCAACGTC. The entire variable domain, with the rest obtained from reference TRBV5-6 and TRBJ2-6, is as follows: DAGVTQSPTHLIKTRGQQVTLRCSPKSGHDTVSWYQQALGQGPQFIFQYYEEEERQRGNFPDRFSGHQFPNYSSELNVNALLLGDSALYLCASSSFSGANVLTFGAGSRLTVL.

Of note for this clone: Coverage ceases 3 residues before the CDR3 finishes, and the germline J gene fills in the end. V and J are TRBV5-6 and TRBJ2-2; TRBD1 agrees at 9 bases. Germline V gene data show CDR1 as SGHDT and CDR2 as YYEEEE. The CDR3 consists of 15 residues. The CDR3 sequence is CASSLTGTGNSPLFF. The part of the CDR3 DNA that was read is TGTGCCAGCAGCCTCACCGGGACAGGGAATTCACCG.

Concerning this clone itself: The CDR3 end is not reached by the read, which stops 3 residues before it; the germline J gene fills it in. V gene TRBV29-1 combines with J gene TRBJ2-4; 9 nucleotides line up with TRBD1. The CDR3 contains 13 residues. In germline, CDR1 is SQVTM, CDR2 ANQGSEA. CDR3: CSVTKGQGYGQYF. The part of the CDR3 DNA that was read is TGCAGCGTTACGAAGGGACAGGGCTATGGT.

A note on this clone: The CDR3 is cut off 3 residues early in the read; its end comes from the germline J gene. V gene TRBV19 combines with J gene TRBJ1-1; possible D gene TRBD1, 5 bases. The CDR3 spans 11 residues. The V gene's germline CDR1 is LNHDA and CDR2 SQIVND (reference sequence). The part of the CDR3 DNA that was read is TGTGCCAGTAGTAGGTGGGGGGAG. It codes for CASSRWGE. The whole CDR3 protein reads CASSRWGEAFF.

The CDR3 protein is CASSLSGGDTYTF. The part of the CDR3 DNA that was read is TGTGCCAGCAGCTTATCCGGGGGGGATACC. The gene calls are TRBV7-2 and TRBJ1-2, with D possibly being TRBD1 (5 bases). The CDR3 is cut off 3 residues early in the read; its end comes from the germline J gene. Germline CDR1 is SGHTA and CDR2 is FQGNSA. The CDR3 is 13 amino acids.

Notes on this clone: From the germline J gene comes the end of the CDR3, since the read stops 3 residues before it. The rearrangement joins TRBV5-5 to TRBJ2-3; no definite D call. V lost 5 bases and J lost 6, with 7 bases in between. Germline-derived CDR1 and CDR2 are SGHKS and YYEKEE (reference sequence). The CDR3 contains 11 residues. The covered CDR3 bases are TGTGCCAGCAGGGTGGCCGATACG. It translates to CASRVADT. The CDR3 as a whole reads CASRVADTQYF.

Turning to this clone: The CDR3 is cut off 3 residues early in the read; its end comes from the germline J gene. The rearrangement links TRBV7-2 to TRBJ2-7; D possibly corresponds to TRBD1 (5 bases). Germline CDR1 SGHTA, CDR2 FQGNSA. Deletions cut 0 bases from V and 5 bases from J, with 11 bases between. CDR3 length equals 14 residues. CDR3: CASSLAPGPDEQYF. The sequenced part of the CDR3 DNA is TGTGCCAGCAGCTTAGCCCCAGGGCCAGACGAG.